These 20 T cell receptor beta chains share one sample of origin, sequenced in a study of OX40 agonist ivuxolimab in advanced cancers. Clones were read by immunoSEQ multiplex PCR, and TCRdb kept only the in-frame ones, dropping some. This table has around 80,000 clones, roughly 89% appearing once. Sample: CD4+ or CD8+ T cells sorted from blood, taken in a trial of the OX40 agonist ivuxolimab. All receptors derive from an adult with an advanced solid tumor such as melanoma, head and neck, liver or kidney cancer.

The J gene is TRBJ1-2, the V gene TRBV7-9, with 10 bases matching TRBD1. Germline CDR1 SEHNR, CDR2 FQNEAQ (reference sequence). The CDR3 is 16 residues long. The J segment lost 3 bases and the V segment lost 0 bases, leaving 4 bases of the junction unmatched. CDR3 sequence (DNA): TGTGCCAGCAGCTTAGCGTCCGGACAGGGGGACTATGGCTACACCTTC. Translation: CASSLASGQGDYGYTF.

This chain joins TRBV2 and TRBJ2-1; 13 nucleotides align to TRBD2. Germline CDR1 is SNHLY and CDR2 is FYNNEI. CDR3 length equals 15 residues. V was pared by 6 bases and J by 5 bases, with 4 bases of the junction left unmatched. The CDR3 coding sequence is TGTGCCAGCAGGAAACTAGCGGGAGGGGACAATGAGCAGTTCTTC. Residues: CASRKLAGGDNEQFF.

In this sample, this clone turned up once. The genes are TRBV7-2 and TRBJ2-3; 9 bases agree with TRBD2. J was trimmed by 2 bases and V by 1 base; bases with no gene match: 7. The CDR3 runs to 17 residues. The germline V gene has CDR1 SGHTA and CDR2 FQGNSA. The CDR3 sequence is CASSLGLAGKITDTQYF. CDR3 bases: TGTGCCAGCAGCTTAGGGCTAGCGGGGAAAATCACAGATACGCAGTATTTT.

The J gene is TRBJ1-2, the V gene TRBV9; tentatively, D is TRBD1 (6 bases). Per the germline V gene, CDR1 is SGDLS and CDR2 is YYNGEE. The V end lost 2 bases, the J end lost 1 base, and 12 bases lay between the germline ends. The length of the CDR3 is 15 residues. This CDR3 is CASSVTDSSNYGYTF. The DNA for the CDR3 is TGTGCCAGCAGCGTTACGGACAGCAGTAACTATGGCTACACCTTC.

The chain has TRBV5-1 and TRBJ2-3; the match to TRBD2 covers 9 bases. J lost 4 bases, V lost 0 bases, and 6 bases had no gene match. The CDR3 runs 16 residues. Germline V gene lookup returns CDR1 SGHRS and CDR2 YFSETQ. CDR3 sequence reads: CASSLDAGGQADTQYF. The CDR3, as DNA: TGCGCCAGCAGCTTGGATGCGGGGGGGCAGGCAGATACGCAGTATTTT. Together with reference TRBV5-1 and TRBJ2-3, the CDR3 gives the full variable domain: KAGVTQTPRYLIKTRGQQVTLSCSPISGHRSVSWYQQTPGQGLQFLFEYFSETQRNKGNFPGRFSGRQFSNSRSEMNVSTLELGDSALYLCASSLDAGGQADTQYFGPGTRLTVL.

CDR3 in DNA: TGTGCCAGCTTGGACACAAACTCTGGAAACACCATATATTTT. This codes for CASLDTNSGNTIYF. The gene calls are TRBV2 and TRBJ1-3, with D tentatively TRBD1 (5 bases). This CDR3 is built from 14 residues. Germline CDR1 SNHLY, CDR2 FYNNEI. Between the trimmed V and J ends, which lost 8 bases and 0 bases, there was a span of 11 bases.

The CDR3 is CSVATGNNQPQHF. As DNA, the CDR3 is TGCAGCGTGGCGACAGGGAACAATCAGCCCCAGCATTTT. This chain links TRBV29-1 with TRBJ1-5; TRBD1 matches 7 bases. Germline lookup yields CDR1 SQVTM and CDR2 ANQGSEA. V lost 6 bases to trimming and J lost 3 bases; unmatched junction nucleotides: 5. The CDR3 is 13 residues long.

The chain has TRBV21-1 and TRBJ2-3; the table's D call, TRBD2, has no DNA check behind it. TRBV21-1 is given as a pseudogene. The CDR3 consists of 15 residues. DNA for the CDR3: TGTGCCAGCAGCAAAGCCCAGCGCTGCACAGATACGCAGTATTTT. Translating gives CASSKAQRCTDTQYF.

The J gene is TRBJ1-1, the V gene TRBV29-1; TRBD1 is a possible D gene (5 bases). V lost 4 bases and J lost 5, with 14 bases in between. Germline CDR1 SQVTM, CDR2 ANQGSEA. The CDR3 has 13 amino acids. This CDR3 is CSVAIRVETEAFF. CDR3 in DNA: TGCAGCGTTGCAATCAGGGTAGAAACTGAAGCTTTCTTT.

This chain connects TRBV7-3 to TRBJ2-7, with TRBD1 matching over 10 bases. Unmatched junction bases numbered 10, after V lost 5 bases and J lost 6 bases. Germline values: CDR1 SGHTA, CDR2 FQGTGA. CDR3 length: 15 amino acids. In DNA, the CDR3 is TGTGCCAGCAGCAGCGACAGGGGGCCAAGATCCGAGCAGTACTTC. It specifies CASSSDRGPRSEQYF. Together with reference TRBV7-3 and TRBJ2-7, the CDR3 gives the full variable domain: GAGVSQTPSNKVTEKGKYVELRCDPISGHTALYWYRQSLGQGPEFLIYFQGTGAADDSGLPNDRFFAVRPEGSVSTLKIQRTERGDSAVYLCASSSDRGPRSEQYFGPGTRLTVT.

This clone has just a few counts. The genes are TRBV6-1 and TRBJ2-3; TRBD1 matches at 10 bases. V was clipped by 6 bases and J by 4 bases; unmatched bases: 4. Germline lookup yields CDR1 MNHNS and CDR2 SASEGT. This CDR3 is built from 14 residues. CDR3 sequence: CASSLDRGSDTQYF. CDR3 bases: TGTGCCAGCAGCCTGGACAGGGGGTCAGATACGCAGTATTTT.

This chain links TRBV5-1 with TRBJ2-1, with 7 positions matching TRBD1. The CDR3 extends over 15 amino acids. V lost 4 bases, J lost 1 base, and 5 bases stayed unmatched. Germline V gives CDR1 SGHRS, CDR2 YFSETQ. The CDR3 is CASSLGTVSYNEQFF. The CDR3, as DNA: TGCGCCAGCAGCCTGGGGACAGTTTCCTACAATGAGCAGTTCTTC.

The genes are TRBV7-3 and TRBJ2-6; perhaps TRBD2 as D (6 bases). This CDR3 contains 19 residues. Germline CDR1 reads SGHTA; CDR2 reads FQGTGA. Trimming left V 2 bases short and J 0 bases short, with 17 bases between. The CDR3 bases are TGTGCCAGCAGCTTAGGTTGGGGGGACGGGCCCTCTGGGGCCAACGTCCTGACTTTC. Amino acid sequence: CASSLGWGDGPSGANVLTF.

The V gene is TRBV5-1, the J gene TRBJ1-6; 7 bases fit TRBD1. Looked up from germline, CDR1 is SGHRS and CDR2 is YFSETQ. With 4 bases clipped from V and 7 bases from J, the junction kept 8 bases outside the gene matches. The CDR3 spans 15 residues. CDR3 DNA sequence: TGCGCCAGCAGCCCAGGTGGGACAGAGAATTCACCCCTCCACTTT. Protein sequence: CASSPGGTENSPLHF.

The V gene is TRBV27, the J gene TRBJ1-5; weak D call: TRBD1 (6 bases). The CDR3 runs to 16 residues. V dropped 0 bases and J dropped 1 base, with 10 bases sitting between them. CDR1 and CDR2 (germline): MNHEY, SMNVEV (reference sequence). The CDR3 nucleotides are TGTGCCAGCAGTTTATCGTCGGGACACAGCAATCAGCCCCAGCATTTT. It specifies CASSLSSGHSNQPQHF.

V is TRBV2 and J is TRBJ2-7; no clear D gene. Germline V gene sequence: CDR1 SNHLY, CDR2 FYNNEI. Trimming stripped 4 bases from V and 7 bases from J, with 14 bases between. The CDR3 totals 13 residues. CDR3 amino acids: CASSATELWEQYF. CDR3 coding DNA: TGTGCCAGCAGTGCAACAGAGCTTTGGGAGCAGTACTTC. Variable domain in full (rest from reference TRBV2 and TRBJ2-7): EPEVTQTPSHQVTQMGQEVILRCVPISNHLYFYWYRQILGQKVEFLVSFYNNEISEKSEIFDDQFSVERPDGSNFTLKIRSTKLEDSAMYFCASSATELWEQYFGPGTRLTVT.

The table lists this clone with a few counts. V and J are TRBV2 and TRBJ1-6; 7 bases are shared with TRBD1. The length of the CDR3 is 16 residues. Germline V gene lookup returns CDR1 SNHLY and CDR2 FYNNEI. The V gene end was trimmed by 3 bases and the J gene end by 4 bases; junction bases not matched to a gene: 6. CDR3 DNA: TGTGCCAGCAGTGACAGCCTCAGGGGGTATAATTCACCCCTCCACTTT. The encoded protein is CASSDSLRGYNSPLHF.

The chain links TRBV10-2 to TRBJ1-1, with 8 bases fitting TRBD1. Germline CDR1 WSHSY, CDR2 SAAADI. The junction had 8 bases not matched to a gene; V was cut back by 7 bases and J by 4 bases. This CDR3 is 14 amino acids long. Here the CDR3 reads CASTLTGGSTEAFF. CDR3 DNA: TGCGCCAGCACCCTCACAGGGGGTAGCACTGAAGCTTTCTTT.

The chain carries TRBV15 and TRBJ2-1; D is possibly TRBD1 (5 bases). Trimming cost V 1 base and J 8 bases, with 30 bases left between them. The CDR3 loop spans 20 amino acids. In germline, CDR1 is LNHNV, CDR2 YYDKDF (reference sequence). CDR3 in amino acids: CATSRGDSVGAPSNNDEQFF. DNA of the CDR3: TGTGCCACCAGCAGAGGGGATTCGGTTGGGGCACCGTCGAACAACGATGAGCAGTTCTTC.

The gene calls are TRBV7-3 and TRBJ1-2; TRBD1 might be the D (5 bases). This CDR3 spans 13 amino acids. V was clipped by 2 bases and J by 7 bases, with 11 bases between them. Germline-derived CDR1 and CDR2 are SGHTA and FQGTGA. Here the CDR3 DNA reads TGTGCCAGCAGCTTATCGGGGAGGGGTGGCTACACCTTC. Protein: CASSLSGRGGYTF.